This TCR beta chain originates from a study of human T cells and chemical hapten exposure. The time point was: patch test 1, 2 weeks after DPC sensitization. Treatment meaning: therapeutic diphenylcyclopropenone sensitization with weekly scalp DPC. TCRdb processed the RACE reads anew with MiXCR; each CDR3 protein has one entry. Among some 380,000 distinct CDR3 sequences listed, roughly 5% were seen once. This TCR derives from a woman aged 45-60 years with alopecia areata. Some clones in this sample may be carry-over from other donors' samples. The starting material was whole blood, obtained in connection with sensitization to the hapten diphenylcyclopropenone (DPC).

The CDR3 protein is CASSATENQPQHF. The CDR3 DNA reads TGTGCCAGCAGCGCGACTGAAAATCAGCCCCAGCATTTT. The V gene is TRBV9, the J gene TRBJ1-5; D is undetermined. The CDR3 runs to 13 residues. Germline V gives CDR1 SGDLS, CDR2 YYNGEE. V gave up 3 bases and J gave up 4 bases, with 8 bases separating them.